These 14 T cell receptor beta chains share one sample of origin, sequenced in a study of blood T cell repertoires in COVID-19. Sequenced by immunoSEQ multiplex PCR; TCRdb stores in-frame clones only, minus some. The table includes some 140,000 clones, 79% detected once. Sequencing used peripheral blood. Receptor source: a man aged 55-75 years with acute or convalescent COVID-19.

J is TRBJ1-1 and V is TRBV7-6; 8 nucleotides line up with TRBD1. Germline V gene data show CDR1 as SGHVS and CDR2 as FNYEAQ. The CDR3 contains 15 residues. V was pared by 2 bases and J by 3 bases, with 5 bases of the junction left unmatched. This CDR3 reads CASSLMDRADTEAFF. Written as DNA, the CDR3 is TGTGCCAGCAGCTTAATGGACAGGGCGGACACTGAAGCTTTCTTT.

This chain joins TRBV18 and TRBJ2-3, with D possibly TRBD1 on 6 matching bases. V was trimmed by 3 bases and J by 7 bases, leaving 11 bases between them. Germline V lookup: CDR1 KGHSH, CDR2 LQKENI. This CDR3 has 13 residues. The CDR3 here is CASSPRDTYTQYF. CDR3 DNA sequence: TGTGCCAGCTCACCCCGGGACACCTATACGCAGTATTTT.

The chain combines TRBV18 with TRBJ2-4, with 8 bases aligning to TRBD1. The CDR3 has 14 amino acids. The V segment lost 3 bases and the J segment 8 bases; nucleotides outside the gene matches: 6. Germline CDR1 and CDR2: KGHSH and LQKENI. This CDR3 is CASSPGQGADIQYF. CDR3 bases: TGTGCCAGCTCACCGGGTCAGGGGGCGGACATTCAGTACTTC.

The chain links TRBV4-1 to TRBJ2-7; 12 bases agree with TRBD2. Germline-derived CDR1 and CDR2 are MGHRA and YSYEKL. Trimming at V came to 1 base and at J to 7 bases, leaving 5 bases not matched to a gene. The CDR3 contains 15 residues. The DNA of the CDR3 is TGCGCCAGCAGCCAAGGGCGCCTAGCGGGAGGGGAGCAGTACTTC. Its protein is CASSQGRLAGGEQYF.

The gene calls are TRBV7-9 and TRBJ2-2, with D tentatively TRBD2 (5 bases). CDR3 length equals 13 residues. Trimming took off 8 bases at V and 7 bases at J, with 14 bases between the two ends. Germline V CDR1 and CDR2: SEHNR, FQNEAQ (reference sequence). For the CDR3, the DNA is TGTGCCAGCGGTAAACTAGGTGGCGGGGAGCTGTTTTTT. It encodes CASGKLGGGELFF.

The chain couples TRBV7-3 to TRBJ2-7, with 8 bases fitting TRBD2. V lost 2 bases and J lost 6; bases outside the gene matches: 3. The length of the CDR3 is 13 residues. Germline loops: CDR1 SGHTA, CDR2 FQGTGA. This CDR3 is CASSLAGGGEQYF. The CDR3 nucleotides read TGTGCCAGCAGCTTAGCGGGAGGAGGCGAGCAGTACTTC.

In its sample, this clone was seen a few times. The chain recombines TRBV27 with TRBJ1-2, with a possible D match to TRBD1 (5 bases). The germline V and J ends were trimmed by 4 bases and 5 bases, with 8 bases remaining between them. There are 12 residues in the CDR3. Germline CDR1 and CDR2: MNHEY and SMNVEV (reference sequence). The CDR3 sequence: CASSSRDYGYTF. The CDR3, as DNA: TGTGCCAGCAGTTCCAGGGATTATGGCTACACCTTC.

This clone was seen only once. The rearrangement links TRBV27 to TRBJ1-1, with 7 bases fitting TRBD1. The length of the CDR3 is 14 residues. V shed 5 bases, J shed 8 bases, and the junction held 11 bases outside the gene matches. Germline V gene data show CDR1 as MNHEY and CDR2 as SMNVEV (reference sequence). The DNA of the CDR3 is TGTGCCAGCAGTCTGTACAGGGGAGTAGGGGAAGCTTTCTTT. It translates to CASSLYRGVGEAFF.

The CDR3 nucleotides are TGCGCCAGCAGCCAAGACGCCCGGACAGGGTCGGACTATGGCTACACCTTC. Translated: CASSQDARTGSDYGYTF. The J gene is TRBJ1-2, the V gene TRBV4-3; 8 nucleotides agree with TRBD1. From germline, CDR1 is LGHNA and CDR2 YSLEER. Trimming took 0 bases from V and 3 from J; bases not matched to a gene: 9. The CDR3 contains 17 residues.

The rearrangement uses TRBV12-3 or TRBV12-4 and TRBJ1-4; 8 bases map to TRBD1. This CDR3 is built from 13 residues. J was trimmed by 7 bases and V by 4 bases; bases with no gene match: 2. The CDR3 sequence: CASSYGTGEKLFF. The CDR3 DNA sequence: TGTGCCAGCAGTTACGGGACAGGTGAAAAACTGTTTTTT.

The chain has TRBV7-2 and TRBJ1-6; 7 bases are a match to TRBD1. CDR1 and CDR2 from the germline V gene are SGHTA and FQGNSA. The CDR3 totals 15 residues. The V and J ends lost 4 bases and 1 base, in that order; junction bases with no gene match: 1. The CDR3 DNA follows: TGTGCCAGCAGCTCCAGGGGGTCCTATAATTCACCCCTCCACTTT. Translation: CASSSRGSYNSPLHF.

The rearrangement links TRBV28 to TRBJ1-2, with D possibly matching TRBD1 (5 bases). V shed 5 bases and J shed 4 bases, with 14 bases lying between them. Germline assignment: CDR1 MDHEN and CDR2 SYDVKM. The CDR3 length is 14 residues. CDR3 bases: TGTGCCAGCAGTGGGGGGGGGACGGTCTATGGCTACACCTTC. Amino acid sequence: CASSGGGTVYGYTF.

This clone was counted a few times. The chain couples TRBV7-2 to TRBJ2-3; maybe TRBD2 (5 bases). This CDR3 has 15 residues. V was pared by 1 base and J by 6 bases, with 14 bases between. Per the germline V gene, CDR1 is SGHTA and CDR2 is FQGNSA. The CDR3 protein is CASSLESGSLDTQYF. For the CDR3, the DNA is TGTGCCAGCAGCTTAGAGTCGGGGAGTTTGGATACGCAGTATTTT.

V is TRBV15 and J is TRBJ2-1; no clear D gene. V was clipped by 0 bases and J by 10 bases, with 7 bases between them. The CDR3 length is 12 residues. Germline CDR1 LNHNV, CDR2 YYDKDF (reference sequence). CDR3 protein: CATSRDRYEQFF. The CDR3 DNA is TGTGCCACCAGCAGAGATAGATACGAGCAGTTCTTC.